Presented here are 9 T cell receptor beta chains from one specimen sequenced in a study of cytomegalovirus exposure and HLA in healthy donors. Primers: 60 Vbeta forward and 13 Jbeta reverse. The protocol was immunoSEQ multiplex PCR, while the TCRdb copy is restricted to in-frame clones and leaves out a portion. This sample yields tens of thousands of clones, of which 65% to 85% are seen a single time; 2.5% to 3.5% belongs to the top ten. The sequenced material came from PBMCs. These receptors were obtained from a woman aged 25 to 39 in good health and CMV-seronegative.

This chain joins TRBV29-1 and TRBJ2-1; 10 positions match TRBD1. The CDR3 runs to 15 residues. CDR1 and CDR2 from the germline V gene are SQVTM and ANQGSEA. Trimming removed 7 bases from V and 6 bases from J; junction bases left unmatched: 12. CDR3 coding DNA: TGCAGCGATCTTCGGCGGGACAGGGGTCCCAATGAGCAGTTCTTC. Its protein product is CSDLRRDRGPNEQFF.

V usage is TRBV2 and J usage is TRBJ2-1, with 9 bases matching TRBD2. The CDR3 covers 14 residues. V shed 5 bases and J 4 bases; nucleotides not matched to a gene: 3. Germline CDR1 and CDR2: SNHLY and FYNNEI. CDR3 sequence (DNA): TGTGCCAGCAGTAGACTAGCGGATTACAATGAGCAGTTCTTC. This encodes CASSRLADYNEQFF.

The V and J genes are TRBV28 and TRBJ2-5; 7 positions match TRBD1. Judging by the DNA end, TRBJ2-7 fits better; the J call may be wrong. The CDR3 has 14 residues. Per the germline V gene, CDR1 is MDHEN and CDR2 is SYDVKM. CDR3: CASSSRDSAYEQYF. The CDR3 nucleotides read TGTGCCAGCAGTTCCCGGGACAGCGCCTACGAGCAGTACTTC.

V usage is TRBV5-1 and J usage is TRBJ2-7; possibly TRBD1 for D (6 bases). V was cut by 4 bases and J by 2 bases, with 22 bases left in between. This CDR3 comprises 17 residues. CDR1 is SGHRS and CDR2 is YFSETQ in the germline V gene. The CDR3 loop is CASSPYPPTGSAYEQYF. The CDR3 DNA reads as TGCGCCAGCAGCCCCTACCCCCCGACAGGATCGGCCTACGAGCAGTACTTC.

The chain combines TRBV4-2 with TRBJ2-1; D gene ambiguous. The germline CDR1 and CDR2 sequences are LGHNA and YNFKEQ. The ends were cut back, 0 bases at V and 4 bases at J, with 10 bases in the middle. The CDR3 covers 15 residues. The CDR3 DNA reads TGTGCCAGCAGCCAAGAGTGGGCCGGTTACAATGAGCAGTTCTTC. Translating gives CASSQEWAGYNEQFF.

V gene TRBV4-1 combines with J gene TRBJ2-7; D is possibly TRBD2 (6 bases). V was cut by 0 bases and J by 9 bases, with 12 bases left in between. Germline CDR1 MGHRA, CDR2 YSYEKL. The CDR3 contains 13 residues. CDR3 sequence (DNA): TGCGCCAGCAGCCAAGATCACGGGGGTTGGCAGTACGTC. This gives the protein CASSQDHGGWQYV.

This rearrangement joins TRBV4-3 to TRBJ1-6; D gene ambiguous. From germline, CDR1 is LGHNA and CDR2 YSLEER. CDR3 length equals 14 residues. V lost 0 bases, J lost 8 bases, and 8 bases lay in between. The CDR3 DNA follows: TGCGCCAGCAGCCAAGACTTCGGGGATTCACCCCTCCACTTT. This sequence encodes CASSQDFGDSPLHF.

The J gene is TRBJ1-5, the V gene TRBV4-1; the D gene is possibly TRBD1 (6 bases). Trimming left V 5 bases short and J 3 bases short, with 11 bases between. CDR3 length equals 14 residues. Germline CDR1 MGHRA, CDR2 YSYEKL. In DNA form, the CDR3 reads TGCGCCAGCAGCATACAGGGAAACAATCAGCCCCAGCATTTT. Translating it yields CASSIQGNNQPQHF.

The CDR3: CATAPGTRGLRYTF. The CDR3 DNA reads as TGTGCCACTGCGCCCGGCACCCGGGGACTTCGCTACACCTTC. The chain employs TRBV2 and TRBJ1-2, with a weak D call TRBD1 (5 bases). V was pared by 10 bases and J by 9 bases, with 24 bases between. Germline V gives CDR1 SNHLY, CDR2 FYNNEI. This CDR3 contains 14 residues.